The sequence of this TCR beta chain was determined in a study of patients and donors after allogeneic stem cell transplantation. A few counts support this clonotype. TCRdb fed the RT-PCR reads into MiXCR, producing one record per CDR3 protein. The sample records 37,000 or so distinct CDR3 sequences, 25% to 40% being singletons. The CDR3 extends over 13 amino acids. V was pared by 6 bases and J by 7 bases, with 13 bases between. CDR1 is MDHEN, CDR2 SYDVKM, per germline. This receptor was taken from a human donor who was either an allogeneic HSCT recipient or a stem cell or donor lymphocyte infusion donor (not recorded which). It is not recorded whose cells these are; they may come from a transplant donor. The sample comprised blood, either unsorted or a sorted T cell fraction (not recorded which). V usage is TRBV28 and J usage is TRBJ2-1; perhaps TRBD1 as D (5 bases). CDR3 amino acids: CASRPGARNEQFF. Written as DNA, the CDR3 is TGTGCCAGCAGGCCTGGGGCACGGAATGAGCAGTTCTTC.